This T cell receptor beta chain was observed in a study of identical twins. As to this clonotype: As yet, its antigen is unknown.

Regarding the study as a whole: Models predicted less out-of-frame TCR alpha sharing in monozygotic twins than was found.

Through template switching, a universal primer site was introduced, and the cDNA contained unique molecular identifiers. TCRdb used MiXCR to reprocess the 5' RACE reads, holding one entry per CDR3 protein. Of 15,000 to 20,000 distinct CDR3 sequences in the sample, approximately 70% are singletons; the top ten hold 5.5% to 7%. The CDR3 loop spans 12 amino acids. Germline assignment: CDR1 MNHNS and CDR2 SASEGT. Between the trimmed V and J ends, which lost 1 base and 15 bases, there was a span of 13 bases. The sequence came from a woman younger than 30 in good health. This table probably holds off-target reads from a library built for another chain. The material sequenced was memory (CD45RO+) T cells sorted from blood. The chain employs TRBV6-1 and TRBJ2-1, with D unclear. As DNA, the CDR3 is TGTGCCAGCAGTGAAGGGGTAAGAGTCCGGTTCTTC. Residues: CASSEGVRVRFF.